This T cell receptor beta chain was documented in a study of shared clonotypes between healthy human individuals. Background on the study: A donor's plate count was three for CD4 naive and three for CD4 memory; CD8 naive had two and CD8 memory one.

In regard to this clone: Its specificity is not known.

Study-level results: All-four-donor shared clonotypes had higher generation probabilities than non-shared clonotypes did.

TCRdb's copy holds only in-frame clones and misses some; the assay was immunoSEQ multiplex PCR. The sample records about 1.5 million clones, 95% to 99% being singletons. Germline V gives CDR1 SEHNR, CDR2 FQNEAQ (reference sequence). The length of the CDR3 is 14 residues. V was pared by 5 bases and J by 3 bases, with 2 bases of the junction left unmatched. The sequence was obtained from a man aged 25 to 45 in good health. Sequences were obtained from naive CD4+ T cells sorted from blood. Sample subset: CD45RA+ positively selected. The gene calls are TRBV7-9 and TRBJ2-7, with 12 bases matching TRBD2. The CDR3 protein is CASSPSGRVYEQYF. The DNA of the CDR3 is TGTGCCAGCAGCCCTAGCGGGAGGGTCTACGAGCAGTACTTC.